This is a list of T cell receptor beta chains from one sample in a study of T cells in Graves' hyperthyroidism and ophthalmopathy. Each CDR3 protein is one row after TCRdb ran MiXCR on the multiplex PCR reads. Of 400,000 to 450,000 distinct CDR3 sequences listed, roughly 14% are singletons. The sample taken for sequencing was blood. These receptors all come from a man aged 18-30 years with Graves' ophthalmopathy. The CDR3 runs from the conserved cysteine through the conserved F or W. The D gene is left open where the match is weak. Expanded clones get a size class; other rows say once, few or many, or leave the size out.

.,.,TRBJ2-6,TRBV30,TGTGCCTGGAGTGTACTTGATTCTGGGGCCAACGTCCTGACTTTC,CAWSVLDSGANVLTF
.,.,TRBJ2-1,TRBV5-5,TGTGCCAGCACCATGGGAAAAGGGTGGGCCTACAATGAGCAGTTCTTC,CASTMGKGWAYNEQFF
many,TRBD2,TRBJ2-3,TRBV12-3/TRBV12-4,TGTGCCAGCAGTTTCTTAGGGCTAGCGGGTGGAGGAGATACGCAGTATTTT,CASSFLGLAGGGDTQYF
.,.,TRBJ2-5,TRBV4-1,TGCGCCAGCAGCCATCTCTCCGGGACCTCAACGGAGACCCAGTACTTC,CASSHLSGTSTETQYF
.,TRBD2,TRBJ2-4,TRBV18,TGTGCCAGCTCACCGAGGGGACTAGCGGGGGGGCCGTCGAACATTCAGTACTTC,CASSPRGLAGGPSNIQYF
many,TRBD1,TRBJ2-7,TRBV3-1,TGTGCCACCACAGGGGGCTACGAGCAGTACTTC,CATTGGYEQYF
many,TRBD1,TRBJ2-1,TRBV10-3,TGTGCCATCAGTCCCCAGACAGGGGCATCCTACAATGAGCAGTTCTTC,CAISPQTGASYNEQFF
many,.,TRBJ2-5,TRBV10-3,TGTGCCATCAGTAAGGGGGGGGGGCTCCAAGAGACCCAGTACTTC,CAISKGGGLQETQYF
many,.,TRBJ2-1,TRBV20-1,TGCAGTGTTCCAATCGGGGAGATCGACAATGAGCAGTTCTTC,CSVPIGEIDNEQFF
few,TRBD1,TRBJ1-2,TRBV5-6,TGTGCCAGCAGCTTGTTGTCCAGGGGGGACACCTTC,CASSLLSRGDTF
.,.,TRBJ1-2,TRBV7-2,TGTGCCAGCAGCTTAGTTGGGACCCTTAATGGCTACACCTTC,CASSLVGTLNGYTF
.,.,TRBJ2-2,TRBV20-1,TGCAGTGCTAGAGATGACCCCGGGGAGCTGTTTTTT,CSARDDPGELFF
.,TRBD2,TRBJ2-3,TRBV4-1,TGCGCCAGCAGCTACGGGACTAGCGGGGCTATCGATACGCAGTATTTT,CASSYGTSGAIDTQYF
few,TRBD2,TRBJ2-5,TRBV19,TGTGCCAGTAGTTGGACTAGCGGGGGGGCAAGTTTTGAGACCCAGTACTTC,CASSWTSGGASFETQYF
few,TRBD1,TRBJ2-2,TRBV11-2,TGTGCCAGCAGCTTCACCGGGACAGCCAACACCGGGGAGCTGTTTTTT,CASSFTGTANTGELFF
few,.,TRBJ1-2,TRBV6-2/TRBV6-3,TGTGCCAGCAGTTCCGAACGTCACTATGGCTACACCTTC,CASSSERHYGYTF
.,TRBD2,TRBJ2-5,TRBV3-1,TGTGCCAGCAGCCCTCGGTGGACACTAGCGGAGCAAGAGACCCAGTACTTC,CASSPRWTLAEQETQYF
many,.,TRBJ2-1,TRBV9,TGTGCCAGCAGCGTAGGGGGGACCCTCTACAATGAGCAGTTCTTC,CASSVGGTLYNEQFF